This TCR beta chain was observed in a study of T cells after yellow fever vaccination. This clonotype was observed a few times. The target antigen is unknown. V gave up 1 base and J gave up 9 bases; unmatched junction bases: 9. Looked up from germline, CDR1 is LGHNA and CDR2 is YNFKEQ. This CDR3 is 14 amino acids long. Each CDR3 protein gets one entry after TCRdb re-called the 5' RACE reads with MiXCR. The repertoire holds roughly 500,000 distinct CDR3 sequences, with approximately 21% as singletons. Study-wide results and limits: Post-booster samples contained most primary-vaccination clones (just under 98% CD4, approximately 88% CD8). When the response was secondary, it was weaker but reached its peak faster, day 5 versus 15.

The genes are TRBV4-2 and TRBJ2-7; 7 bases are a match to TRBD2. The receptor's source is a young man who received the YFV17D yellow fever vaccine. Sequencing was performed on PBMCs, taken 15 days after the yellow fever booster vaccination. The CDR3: CASSQGTSDLAQYF. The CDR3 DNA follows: TGTGCCAGCAGCCAAGGCACTAGCGACCTCGCGCAGTACTTC.